These 9 T cell receptor beta chains were all obtained from the same sample, sequenced in a study of post-analysis software for immune sequencing data. Their antigen targets remain unknown. Every TCR beta cDNA library bore unique molecular identifiers. MiXCR, applied by TCRdb to the PCR reads, yields one record per CDR3 protein. This repertoire shows a few hundred thousand distinct CDR3 sequences, roughly 34% found once; its top ten account for approximately 6%. Whole-study results and caveats: Several TRBV segments (TRBV5-6, TRBV5-1 and TRBV20-1 among them) occurred more frequently in patients than in controls.

The material sequenced was blood. These receptors were collected from a girl aged 2-17 years with multiple sclerosis.

This clonotype has at least ten counts. V usage is TRBV18 and J usage is TRBJ2-5, with 9 bases that match TRBD1. This CDR3 region has 15 residues. J was trimmed by 8 bases and V by 0 bases; bases with no gene match: 7. Germline V lookup: CDR1 KGHSH, CDR2 LQKENI. The CDR3 spells CASSPPRTGEGTQYF. CDR3 DNA: TGTGCCAGCTCACCACCCCGGACAGGGGAAGGTACCCAGTACTTC.

The chain uses TRBV29-1 and TRBJ1-1; 9 bases match TRBD1. Germline lookup yields CDR1 SQVTM and CDR2 ANQGSEA. The V and J ends lost 7 bases and 0 bases, in that order; junction bases with no gene match: 9. The CDR3 covers 15 residues. The chain's CDR3 is CSAAGTGNMNTEAFF. The DNA for the CDR3 is TGCAGCGCAGCCGGGACAGGGAACATGAACACTGAAGCTTTCTTT.

The chain recombines TRBV7-9 with TRBJ1-2; 7 positions match TRBD1. Per germline, CDR1 SEHNR and CDR2 FQNEAQ (reference sequence). V was clipped by 5 bases and J by 7 bases; unmatched bases: 7. The CDR3 loop spans 13 amino acids. CDR3 DNA sequence: TGTGCCAGCAGCGGAGACAGGGACTCTGGCTACACCTTC. This gives the protein CASSGDRDSGYTF.

This clonotype was seen more than once but under ten times. This sequence joins TRBV7-2 and TRBJ1-5; 11 bases map to TRBD1. Germline CDR1 is SGHTA and CDR2 is FQGNSA. The junction had 8 bases not matched to a gene; V was cut back by 7 bases and J by 6 bases. The CDR3 totals 15 residues. CDR3 sequence: CASTSGTGGIQPQHF. In DNA form, the CDR3 reads TGTGCCAGCACCTCCGGGACAGGGGGTATTCAGCCCCAGCATTTT.

The chain recombines TRBV4-2 with TRBJ2-2, with 11 bases identical to TRBD2. Per the germline V gene, CDR1 is LGHNA and CDR2 is YNFKEQ. CDR3 length equals 17 residues. The V and J ends lost 4 bases and 7 bases, in that order; junction bases with no gene match: 11. DNA of the CDR3: TGTGCCAGCAGCCTTGGACTAGCGGGCGGGCTTAGCGGGGAGCTGTTTTTT. Translating gives CASSLGLAGGLSGELFF.

This chain connects TRBV28 to TRBJ2-1, with D unclear. Looked up from germline, CDR1 is MDHEN and CDR2 is SYDVKM. V was clipped by 6 bases and J by 1 base, with 7 bases between them. The CDR3 length is 13 residues. CDR3 bases: TGTGCCAGCAGGTTCGTGTCCTACAATGAGCAGTTCTTC. This sequence encodes CASRFVSYNEQFF.

This chain connects TRBV7-8 to TRBJ2-5; a possible D gene is TRBD2 (5 bases). The end of the DNA fits TRBJ2-7 better, so the J call may be wrong. Germline CDR1 is SGHVS and CDR2 is FQNEAQ. The CDR3 covers 15 residues. CDR3 region: CASSSTDGEYYEQYF. Written as DNA, the CDR3 is TGTGCCAGCAGTTCGACTGACGGGGAATACTACGAGCAGTACTTC.

The V gene is TRBV20-1, the J gene TRBJ1-5, with 9 bases aligning to TRBD1. Germline lookup yields CDR1 DFQATT and CDR2 SNEGSKA (reference sequence). This CDR3 spans 14 amino acids. V lost 3 bases, J lost 4 bases, and 4 bases stayed unmatched. This chain's CDR3 is CSASPGTGNQPQHF. The CDR3 nucleotides read TGCAGTGCTAGCCCAGGGACAGGGAATCAGCCCCAGCATTTT.

Comments on this clonotype: It is likely a read error, because the conserved phenylalanine at the end of the CDR3 is missing. This sequence joins TRBV6-4 and TRBJ2-3, with 9 bases fitting TRBD2. The CDR3 contains 14 residues. The V gene's germline CDR1 is MRHNA and CDR2 SNTAGT. Written as DNA, the CDR3 is TGTGCCAGCAGTGAGCGGGGGGGCACAGATATGCAGTATCTT. It is translated as CASSERGGTDMQYL.